This T cell receptor (beta chain) is from a study of blood T cells in healthy people across ages. CDR3 length: 15 residues. Germline V CDR1 and CDR2: MNHNS, SASEGT. This clonotype was found many times. A junction end diverges from the germline sequence, so it may reflect a read error. For the second PCR, which ran for about 6 to 11 cycles, a sample-barcoded 5' primer and a J-beta primer mix were used. Each cDNA was tagged by a template-switch adaptor containing 12 random nucleotides. TCRdb passed the 5' RACE reads through MiXCR, listing each CDR3 protein once. The sample has approximately 680,000 distinct CDR3 sequences, roughly 30% seen once. Researchers report isolating at least 6 million PBMCs per sample.

This TCR was recovered from a woman older than 75 in good health. The sample comprised blood. The chain employs TRBV6-1 and TRBJ2-3; 13 nucleotides line up with TRBD2. CDR3 in amino acids: CASREGLAGADTQYF. In DNA, the CDR3 is TGTGCCAGCAGAGAAGGACTAGCGGGGGCAGATACGCAGTATTTT.